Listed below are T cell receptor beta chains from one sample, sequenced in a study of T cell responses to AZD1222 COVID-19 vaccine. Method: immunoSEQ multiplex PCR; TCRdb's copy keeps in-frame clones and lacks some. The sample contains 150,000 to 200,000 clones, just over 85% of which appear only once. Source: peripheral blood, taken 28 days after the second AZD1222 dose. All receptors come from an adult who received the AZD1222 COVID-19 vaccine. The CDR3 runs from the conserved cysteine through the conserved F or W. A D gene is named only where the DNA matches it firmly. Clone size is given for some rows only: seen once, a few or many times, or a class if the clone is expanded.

CDR3: CASSYVSTTGELFF
DNA: TGTGCCAGCAGTTACGTCAGTACCACCGGGGAGCTGTTTTTT
D: .
J: TRBJ2-2
V: TRBV6-5
size: .

CDR3: CASSIGTGGYGYTF
DNA: TGTGCCAGTAGTATTGGGACAGGGGGCTATGGCTACACCTTC
D: TRBD1
J: TRBJ1-2
V: TRBV19
size: .

CDR3: CASSLDRARSGNTIYF
DNA: TGTGCCAGCAGCTTGGACAGGGCAAGGAGCGGAAACACCATATATTTT
D: .
J: TRBJ1-3
V: TRBV5-4
size: .

CDR3: CASSSLVGLNEQYF
DNA: TGTGCCAGCAGCTCCCTTGTGGGGTTGAACGAGCAGTACTTC
D: .
J: TRBJ2-7
V: TRBV11-1
size: .

CDR3: CAWSVEGYGYTF
DNA: TGTGCCTGGAGTGTTGAGGGCTATGGCTACACCTTC
D: .
J: TRBJ1-2
V: TRBV30
size: .

CDR3: CASSPPGRPSGNTIYF
DNA: TGTGCCAGCTCACCACCGGGACGGCCCTCTGGAAACACCATATATTTT
D: .
J: TRBJ1-3
V: TRBV18
size: .

CDR3: CASSLDPLLSGNTIYF
DNA: TGTGCCAGCAGCTTAGATCCGCTTCTCTCTGGAAACACCATATATTTT
D: .
J: TRBJ1-3
V: TRBV7-6
size: .

CDR3: CAAHGTSFVEQYF
DNA: TGTGCCGCCCACGGGACTAGCTTTGTGGAGCAGTACTTC
D: TRBD2
J: TRBJ2-7
V: TRBV6-6
size: .

CDR3: CASKGTQYEQYF
DNA: TGTGCCAGCAAAGGGACACAGTACGAGCAGTACTTC
D: .
J: TRBJ2-7
V: TRBV12-3/TRBV12-4
size: few

CDR3: CASSTQGPGSGNTIYF
DNA: TGTGCCAGCAGCACACAGGGGCCAGGCTCTGGAAACACCATATATTTT
D: TRBD1
J: TRBJ1-3
V: TRBV5-6
size: .

CDR3: CASSVRVSGANVLTF
DNA: TGTGCCAGCAGCGTCAGGGTGTCTGGGGCCAATGTCCTGACTTTC
D: .
J: TRBJ2-6
V: TRBV11-3
size: .

CDR3: CAGQGDRGPVEQYF
DNA: TGTGCCGGACAAGGAGATAGGGGGCCGGTCGAGCAGTACTTC
D: TRBD1
J: TRBJ2-7
V: TRBV30
size: .

CDR3: CASSWNQGAGELFF
DNA: TGCGCCAGCAGCTGGAACCAGGGTGCCGGGGAGCTGTTTTTT
D: .
J: TRBJ2-2
V: TRBV5-1
size: .

CDR3: CASMTGSGEAFF
DNA: TGCGCCAGCATGACAGGGAGCGGTGAAGCTTTCTTT
D: TRBD1
J: TRBJ1-1
V: TRBV10-2
size: once

CDR3: CASTRGTHSYEQYF
DNA: TGTGCCAGCACTCGGGGGACCCACTCCTACGAGCAGTACTTC
D: .
J: TRBJ2-7
V: TRBV28
size: .

CDR3: CASSEGAGTDRYNEQFF
DNA: TGTGCCAGCAGTGAAGGGGCGGGGACAGACCGCTACAATGAGCAGTTCTTC
D: .
J: TRBJ2-1
V: TRBV6-1
size: .

CDR3: CATSKKEAGRTGELFF
DNA: TGTGCCACCAGCAAAAAGGAGGCAGGGAGGACCGGGGAGCTGTTTTTT
D: .
J: TRBJ2-2
V: TRBV15
size: .

CDR3: CASSRDSSSLYGYTF
DNA: TGTGCCAGCAGCCGGGACAGCTCTTCACTCTATGGCTACACCTTC
D: TRBD1
J: TRBJ1-2
V: TRBV5-4
size: .

CDR3: CASSSGLAGNSDTQYF
DNA: TGTGCCAGCAGCTCTGGACTAGCGGGGAACTCAGATACGCAGTATTTT
D: TRBD2
J: TRBJ2-3
V: TRBV7-3
size: .

CDR3: CASSQDYSGATAGYTF
DNA: TGCGCCAGCAGCCAGGATTACTCAGGGGCTACTGCTGGCTACACCTTC
D: .
J: TRBJ1-2
V: TRBV4-1
size: .

CDR3: CSVVVGAQETQYF
DNA: TGCAGCGTTGTAGTCGGCGCGCAAGAGACCCAGTACTTC
D: .
J: TRBJ2-5
V: TRBV29-1
size: once

CDR3: CASSLEGAVGLGNEQFF
DNA: TGTGCCAGCAGCTTGGAGGGGGCGGTCGGGTTAGGCAATGAGCAGTTCTTC
D: TRBD1
J: TRBJ2-1
V: TRBV5-8
size: .

CDR3: CSASEENTGELFF
DNA: TGCAGTGCTAGTGAGGAAAACACCGGGGAGCTGTTTTTT
D: .
J: TRBJ2-2
V: TRBV20-1
size: .

CDR3: CSVTSGGADYNEQFF
DNA: TGCAGCGTTACTAGCGGGGGGGCGGATTACAATGAGCAGTTCTTC
D: TRBD2
J: TRBJ2-1
V: TRBV29-1
size: .

CDR3: CASSEKPNQPQHF
DNA: TGTGCCAGCAGTGAAAAACCCAATCAGCCCCAGCATTTT
D: .
J: TRBJ1-5
V: TRBV6-1
size: .

CDR3: CASMEGERDEKLFF
DNA: TGTGCCAGCATGGAGGGTGAAAGGGATGAAAAACTGTTTTTT
D: .
J: TRBJ1-4
V: TRBV2
size: .

CDR3: CASSQVGGGGTEAFF
DNA: TGTGCCAGCAGCCAAGTAGGGGGCGGTGGCACTGAAGCTTTCTTT
D: TRBD1
J: TRBJ1-1
V: TRBV3-1/TRBV3-2
size: .

CDR3: CASSRTTGTNQPQHF
DNA: TGTGCCAGCAGTCGAACCACCGGGACCAATCAGCCCCAGCATTTT
D: .
J: TRBJ1-5
V: TRBV28
size: .

CDR3: CASSQTQGAYNEQFF
DNA: TGTGCCAGCAGTCAGACCCAGGGGGCCTACAATGAGCAGTTCTTC
D: TRBD1
J: TRBJ2-1
V: TRBV7-2
size: .

CDR3: CAISESNTGRTNQPQHF
DNA: TGTGCCATCAGTGAGTCGAATACGGGACGGACGAATCAGCCCCAGCATTTT
D: .
J: TRBJ1-5
V: TRBV10-3
size: .

CDR3: CASSQDRQNNQPQHF
DNA: TGTGCCAGCAGCCAAGATAGGCAGAACAATCAGCCCCAGCATTTT
D: .
J: TRBJ1-5
V: TRBV4-2
size: .

CDR3: CASSQGLAGGYEQYF
DNA: TGTGCCAGCAGCCAAGGACTAGCGGGGGGCTACGAGCAGTACTTC
D: TRBD2
J: TRBJ2-7
V: TRBV5-4
size: .

CDR3: CASSFATKEGYTF
DNA: TGCGCCAGCAGCTTCGCGACAAAAGAGGGCTACACCTTC
D: .
J: TRBJ1-2
V: TRBV5-1
size: .

CDR3: CASSQAAREREQYF
DNA: TGTGCCAGCAGCCAAGCGGCCAGGGAACGAGAGCAGTACTTC
D: .
J: TRBJ2-7
V: TRBV3-1/TRBV3-2
size: .

CDR3: CASSNLQGARYGYTF
DNA: TGCGCCAGCAGCAACCTACAGGGGGCGCGGTATGGCTACACCTTC
D: TRBD1
J: TRBJ1-2
V: TRBV5-1
size: .

CDR3: CASSYGQGGAGYTF
DNA: TGTGCCAGCAGCTATGGACAGGGAGGGGCTGGCTACACCTTC
D: TRBD1
J: TRBJ1-2
V: TRBV5-5
size: .

CDR3: CASGGGPGNEQFF
DNA: TGTGCCAGCGGAGGGGGGCCTGGGAATGAGCAGTTCTTC
D: .
J: TRBJ2-1
V: TRBV7-3
size: .

CDR3: CASSAQRWTGELFF
DNA: TGTGCCAGCAGCGCTCAGCGGTGGACCGGGGAGCTGTTTTTT
D: .
J: TRBJ2-2
V: TRBV2
size: .

CDR3: CASSAQAEKLFF
DNA: TGTGCCAGCAGCGCGCAAGCTGAAAAACTGTTTTTT
D: .
J: TRBJ1-4
V: TRBV9
size: .

CDR3: CASSYSQNSNQPQHF
DNA: TGTGCCAGCAGTTACTCACAGAACAGCAATCAGCCCCAGCATTTT
D: .
J: TRBJ1-5
V: TRBV6-2/TRBV6-3
size: .

CDR3: CASTSGGSEQYF
DNA: TGTGCCAGTACTAGCGGGGGTTCCGAGCAGTACTTC
D: TRBD2
J: TRBJ2-7
V: TRBV19
size: .

CDR3: CASIPIQGTDEQYF
DNA: TGTGCCAGCATCCCTATACAGGGAACCGACGAGCAGTACTTC
D: .
J: TRBJ2-7
V: TRBV6-5
size: .

CDR3: CASMGDKKFWDGYTF
DNA: TGTGCCAGCATGGGGGACAAAAAATTTTGGGATGGCTACACCTTC
D: .
J: TRBJ1-2
V: TRBV7-2
size: .

CDR3: CASSPDSSYEQYF
DNA: TGCGCCAGCAGCCCGGACAGCTCCTACGAGCAGTACTTC
D: .
J: TRBJ2-7
V: TRBV5-1
size: .

CDR3: CASSVGFIPTGTQYF
DNA: TGTGCCAGCAGCGTCGGATTTATACCCACGGGTACGCAGTATTTT
D: .
J: TRBJ2-3
V: TRBV9
size: .

CDR3: CASSKVGQGIRNSNQPQHF
DNA: .
D: .
J: TRBJ1-5
V: TRBV21-1
size: once

CDR3: CASSRAPTGLREKLFF
DNA: TGTGCCAGCAGCCGCGCCCCCACAGGGTTGCGTGAAAAACTGTTTTTT
D: .
J: TRBJ1-4
V: TRBV7-9
size: .

CDR3: CASSGTGGFYGYTF
DNA: TGCGCCAGCAGTGGGACAGGGGGCTTCTATGGCTACACCTTC
D: TRBD1
J: TRBJ1-2
V: TRBV10-2
size: .

CDR3: CASSLRPGPYEQYF
DNA: TGTGCCAGCAGCTTGAGACCGGGACCCTACGAGCAGTACTTC
D: .
J: TRBJ2-7
V: TRBV5-6
size: .

CDR3: CAWSVQHIYNEQFF
DNA: TGTGCCTGGAGTGTACAACACATCTACAATGAGCAGTTCTTC
D: .
J: TRBJ2-1
V: TRBV30
size: .

CDR3: CAISDQGQGLYGYTF
DNA: TGTGCCATCAGTGACCAAGGACAGGGCCTCTATGGCTACACCTTC
D: TRBD1
J: TRBJ1-2
V: TRBV10-3
size: .

CDR3: CASSIRGTDTQYF
DNA: TGTGCCAGTAGCATCAGGGGGACAGATACGCAGTATTTT
D: TRBD1
J: TRBJ2-3
V: TRBV19
size: .

CDR3: CASSSGNQPQHF
DNA: TGTGCCAGCAGCTCCGGTAATCAGCCCCAGCATTTT
D: .
J: TRBJ1-5
V: TRBV7-2
size: few

CDR3: CASILRPYGYTF
DNA: TGTGCCAGCATTCTCCGCCCGTATGGCTACACCTTC
D: .
J: TRBJ1-2
V: TRBV28
size: .

CDR3: CSVRTGQAPYGYTF
DNA: TGCAGCGTCAGAACCGGACAGGCGCCCTATGGCTACACCTTC
D: TRBD1
J: TRBJ1-2
V: TRBV29-1
size: .

CDR3: CAIKGAEQGKTDGYTF
DNA: TGTGCCATCAAGGGTGCGGAACAGGGGAAAACGGATGGCTACACCTTC
D: TRBD1
J: TRBJ1-2
V: TRBV10-3
size: few

CDR3: CASSHPDRGPGAEAFF
DNA: TGTGCCAGCAGCCATCCGGACAGGGGGCCGGGAGCTGAAGCTTTCTTT
D: TRBD1
J: TRBJ1-1
V: TRBV5-4
size: .